The 19 T cell receptor beta chains listed next were all sequenced from one sample in a study of blood T cell repertoires in COVID-19. Libraries were prepared by immunoSEQ multiplex PCR; TCRdb keeps only in-frame clonotypes and omits some of them. This sample has 380,000 or so clones, with approximately 88% found just once. Sequences were obtained from peripheral blood. The receptors stem from a man aged 40-50 years with acute or convalescent COVID-19.

This clone showed up just a few times. CDR3 nucleotides: TGTGCCAGCAGGAGAACAGGGAGCGCTAATGAAAAACTGTTTTTT. It codes for CASRRTGSANEKLFF. V gene TRBV13 combines with J gene TRBJ1-4, with D tentatively TRBD1 (6 bases). Between the trimmed V and J ends, which lost 6 bases and 3 bases, there was a span of 14 bases. CDR1 is PRHDT and CDR2 is FYEKMQ in the germline V gene (reference sequence). CDR3 size: 15 residues.

The chain uses TRBV28 and TRBJ1-5; 8 nucleotides align to TRBD1. This CDR3 comprises 14 residues. With V trimmed by 7 bases and J by 7 bases, 9 bases remained unmatched. Germline-derived CDR1 and CDR2 are MDHEN and SYDVKM. The DNA for the CDR3 is TGTGCCAGCACCACACAGGGGGAACGCCAGCCCCAGCATTTT. Translated, it gives CASTTQGERQPQHF.

The chain uses TRBV5-8 and TRBJ1-1; maybe TRBD1 (5 bases). Germline CDR1 SGHTS, CDR2 YDEGEE. The V end was cut by 3 bases, the J end by 1 base, with 10 bases between. CDR3 length: 14 amino acids. The CDR3, as DNA: TGTGCCAGCAGCTCGGACATATCGAACACTGAAGCTTTCTTT. It translates to CASSSDISNTEAFF. Drawing the rest from reference TRBV5-8 and TRBJ1-1, the complete variable domain is EAGVTQSPTHLIKTRGQQATLRCSPISGHTSVYWYQQALGLGLQFLLWYDEGEERNRGNFPPRFSGRQFPNYSSELNVNALELEDSALYLCASSSDISNTEAFFGQGTRLTVV.

The V call is TRBV5-4, the J call TRBJ1-5; a weak D match, TRBD1 (6 bases). The CDR3 has 16 amino acids. The V and J ends lost 1 base and 3 bases respectively, with 14 bases between them. Germline V CDR1 and CDR2: SGHNT, YYREEE (reference sequence). The DNA for the CDR3 is TGTGCCAGCAGCTTGTTTACAGGGACGAACAATCAGCCCCAGCATTTT. Its translation is CASSLFTGTNNQPQHF.

The CDR3 region is CASSYPGGREQYF. CDR3 in DNA: TGTGCCAGCAGTTACCCCGGGGGGCGGGAGCAGTACTTC. This sequence joins TRBV6-5 and TRBJ2-7; possible D gene TRBD2, 7 bases. Germline V lookup: CDR1 MNHEY, CDR2 SVGAGI. This CDR3 region has 13 residues. V lost 2 bases, J lost 7 bases, and 12 bases lay in between.

This sequence joins TRBV10-3 and TRBJ2-3; 7 nucleotides match TRBD1. Germline V CDR1 and CDR2: ENHRY, SYGVKD. The CDR3 totals 12 residues. The V and J ends lost 10 bases and 5 bases, in that order; junction bases with no gene match: 6. In DNA form, the CDR3 reads TGTGCCACCTCGACAGGGATAGATACGCAGTATTTT. Amino acids: CATSTGIDTQYF.

The V and J genes are TRBV9 and TRBJ2-5, with D possibly matching TRBD2 (7 bases). Germline CDR1 SGDLS, CDR2 YYNGEE. This CDR3 spans 17 amino acids. V was cut by 0 bases and J by 5 bases, with 20 bases left in between. The CDR3 sequence: CASSVDAAGALGETQYF. The CDR3 DNA is TGTGCCAGCAGCGTAGACGCCGCGGGGGCATTGGGGGAGACCCAGTACTTC.

V and J are TRBV28 and TRBJ2-7, with 14 bases that match TRBD2. J lost 4 bases, V lost 1 base, and 15 bases had no gene match. Germline CDR1 MDHEN, CDR2 SYDVKM. This CDR3 contains 20 residues. The CDR3 is CASSLYGTSGSVRPNYEQYF. CDR3 DNA: TGTGCCAGCAGTTTATACGGGACTAGCGGGAGTGTCCGACCCAATTACGAGCAGTACTTC.

The gene calls are TRBV19 and TRBJ2-1, with D tentatively TRBD2 (5 bases). The ends were cut back, 2 bases at V and 4 bases at J, with 12 bases in the middle. CDR3 length equals 15 residues. Germline CDR1 reads LNHDA; CDR2 reads SQIVND (reference sequence). In nucleotides, the CDR3 is TGTGCCAGTAGTATACGGGTAGCGAGATACAATGAGCAGTTCTTC. Amino acid sequence: CASSIRVARYNEQFF.

The J gene is TRBJ1-1, the V gene TRBV6-5; TRBD1 might be the D (6 bases). The germline V gene encodes CDR1 MNHEY and CDR2 SVGAGI. This CDR3 is built from 15 residues. Between the trimmed V and J ends, which lost 5 bases and 2 bases, there was a span of 15 bases. The chain's CDR3 is CASSPTWTENTEAFF. The CDR3 DNA is TGTGCCAGCAGTCCTACCTGGACAGAAAACACTGAAGCTTTCTTT.

This chain connects TRBV30 to TRBJ1-6, with D possibly being TRBD1 (6 bases). Trimming left V 5 bases short and J 7 bases short, with 12 bases between. CDR1 is GTSNPN and CDR2 is SVGIG in the germline V gene (reference sequence). The CDR3 is made up of 13 amino acids. The CDR3 DNA reads TGTGCCTGGGGGACAAGGATGAATTCACCCCTCCACTTT. This codes for CAWGTRMNSPLHF.

The V call is TRBV5-6, the J call TRBJ2-7, with a possible D match to TRBD2 (6 bases). The CDR3 is 14 amino acids. Germline CDR1 and CDR2: SGHDT and YYEEEE. The V and J ends lost 1 base and 2 bases respectively, with 10 bases between them. The CDR3 loop reads CASSLTGLTYEQYF. Written as DNA, the CDR3 is TGTGCCAGCAGCTTGACGGGACTTACCTACGAGCAGTACTTC.

The genes are TRBV9 and TRBJ1-4, with TRBD1 identical over 7 bases. After removal of 5 bases from V and 5 bases from J, the junction contained 6 bases not matched to a gene. The CDR3 is made up of 14 amino acids. Germline V gives CDR1 SGDLS, CDR2 YYNGEE. CDR3 sequence reads: CASSGTVRNEKLFF. The CDR3, as DNA: TGTGCCAGCAGTGGGACAGTCAGAAATGAAAAACTGTTTTTT.

The chain has TRBV5-4 and TRBJ2-1; 7 bases are a match to TRBD2. The germline V gene has CDR1 SGHNT and CDR2 YYREEE (reference sequence). J lost 6 bases, V lost 4 bases, and 13 bases had no gene match. The CDR3 is 16 amino acids. The CDR3 loop reads CASSGVARLATNEQFF. CDR3 sequence (DNA): TGTGCCAGCAGCGGTGTGGCCCGACTAGCCACCAATGAGCAGTTCTTC.

This clone appeared once. Other DNA sequences within the sample encode an identical CDR3. The CDR3 nucleotides are TGTGCCAGCAGTTCCGGACAGGGCTATGGCTACACCTTC. Translating it yields CASSSGQGYGYTF. The chain joins TRBV28 to TRBJ1-2, with 8 bases matching TRBD1. Looked up from germline, CDR1 is MDHEN and CDR2 is SYDVKM. There are 13 residues in the CDR3. J lost 4 bases, V lost 4 bases, and 2 bases had no gene match.

CDR3 nucleotide sequence: TGTGCCAGCAGCTTAGGGGCTAGCGGGGTTCAAGAGACCCAGTACTTC. It is translated as CASSLGASGVQETQYF. V usage is TRBV7-6 and J usage is TRBJ2-5; 9 bases line up with TRBD2. CDR3 size: 16 residues. Germline trimming cut 1 base from V and 2 bases from J; bases unmatched to any gene: 5. CDR1 is SGHVS, CDR2 FNYEAQ, per germline.

The rearrangement uses TRBV30 and TRBJ2-7, with D tentatively TRBD1 (6 bases). Germline values: CDR1 GTSNPN, CDR2 SVGIG (reference sequence). This CDR3 contains 14 residues. V was shortened by 0 bases and J by 2 bases, with 11 bases between the two germline ends. CDR3 sequence: CAWSVLQGAYEQYF. CDR3 nucleotide sequence: TGTGCCTGGAGTGTCCTACAGGGCGCCTACGAGCAGTACTTC.

The chain uses TRBV10-3 and TRBJ1-1; D remains unclear. In germline, CDR1 is ENHRY, CDR2 SYGVKD. Trimming took 3 bases from V and 3 from J, leaving 11 bases between them. The CDR3 consists of 14 residues. The DNA for the CDR3 is TGTGCCATCAGTGATACGCAGGTGGACACTGAAGCTTTCTTT. Amino acids: CAISDTQVDTEAFF.

CDR3 coding DNA: TGTGCCAGCAGTTACCACGCAGCTCGGAGTGAAGCTTTCTTT. Its protein is CASSYHAARSEAFF. V gene TRBV6-5 combines with J gene TRBJ1-1, with unresolved D. The ends were cut back, 2 bases at V and 7 bases at J, with 14 bases in the middle. Germline loops: CDR1 MNHEY, CDR2 SVGAGI. There are 14 residues in the CDR3.